These 28 T cell receptor beta chains came from one sample sequenced in a study of Ad26.COV2.S vaccination and SARS-CoV-2 variants. The treatment was: 15 to 20 received Ad26.COV2.S at low or high dose, single or two shots; about 5 received placebo; per-sample allocation not given. Sampling happened 63 days after the first vaccine or placebo injection. Produced via immunoSEQ multiplex PCR; TCRdb's table is partial and in-frame only. Of 350,000 to 450,000 clones in the sample, 92% were seen once. This specimen was peripheral blood, taken in a trial of Ad26.COV2.S vaccine versus placebo. These receptors were obtained from a person aged 18-60 years who received the Ad26.COV2.S COVID-19 vaccine or a placebo.

The rearrangement uses TRBV27 and TRBJ2-7; 15 bases line up with TRBD2. In germline, CDR1 is MNHEY, CDR2 SMNVEV (reference sequence). The ends lost 1 base at V and 3 bases at J; junction bases unmatched: 10. The CDR3 sequence is 19 residues long. DNA of the CDR3: TGTGCCAGCAGTTTATGGCCCCAAGGACTAGCGGGGGGGTTCTACGAGCAGTACTTC. The encoded protein is CASSLWPQGLAGGFYEQYF.

The sample holds one count of this clone. V is TRBV24-1 and J is TRBJ2-3; 9 nucleotides align to TRBD1. Germline V gives CDR1 KGHDR, CDR2 SFDVKD. Germline trimming cut 5 bases from V and 8 bases from J; bases unmatched to any gene: 10. The CDR3 contains 15 residues. The CDR3 nucleotides are TGTGCCACCAGTGTCTCCCGGGACAGGGCCAGTACGCAGTATTTT. Protein: CATSVSRDRASTQYF.

V is TRBV20-1 and J is TRBJ1-1, with D unresolved. Germline CDR1 is DFQATT and CDR2 is SNEGSKA (reference sequence). V was cut by 3 bases and J by 3 bases, with 11 bases left in between. CDR3 length: 13 amino acids. CDR3 region: CSASSGRHTEAFF. The DNA for the CDR3 is TGCAGTGCTAGTTCTGGGAGGCACACTGAAGCTTTCTTT.

This clone was seen only once. The gene calls are TRBV2 and TRBJ1-1; 7 nucleotides match TRBD1. With V trimmed by 2 bases and J by 0 bases, 6 bases remained unmatched. This CDR3 region has 16 residues. CDR1 and CDR2 (germline): SNHLY, FYNNEI. CDR3 loop: CASSEQGQYLNTEAFF. The CDR3, as DNA: TGTGCCAGCAGTGAACAGGGACAGTATCTGAACACTGAAGCTTTCTTT.

This chain links TRBV27 with TRBJ1-1, with TRBD1 identical over 10 bases. Germline CDR1 MNHEY, CDR2 SMNVEV (reference sequence). The CDR3 extends over 16 amino acids. V shed 1 base, J shed 6 bases, and the junction held 8 bases outside the gene matches. CDR3 sequence: CASSLLSSGQGSEAFF. CDR3 coding DNA: TGTGCCAGCAGTTTATTATCTTCGGGACAGGGGTCTGAAGCTTTCTTT.

J is TRBJ1-1 and V is TRBV4-1, with unresolved D. Germline values: CDR1 MGHRA, CDR2 YSYEKL. The CDR3 has 15 amino acids. V lost 0 bases to trimming and J lost 1 base, with 9 bases between them. CDR3 residues: CASSQETRRNTEAFF. In DNA, the CDR3 is TGCGCCAGCAGCCAAGAAACACGGAGGAACACTGAAGCTTTCTTT.

This chain joins TRBV10-3 and TRBJ1-2; D is unclear. CDR1 is ENHRY, CDR2 SYGVKD, per germline. CDR3 length: 14 amino acids. With 3 bases removed from V and 3 bases from J, the gap between germline ends came to 11 bases. DNA for the CDR3: TGTGCCATCAGTGAAACAGCTACTTACTATGGCTACACCTTC. It specifies CAISETATYYGYTF.

The chain is built from TRBV9 and TRBJ2-3, with no clear D. CDR3 length equals 15 residues. The germline V gene encodes CDR1 SGDLS and CDR2 YYNGEE. V shed 7 bases and J shed 0 bases, with 15 bases lying between them. In nucleotides, the CDR3 is TGTGCCAGCTCTCGGGCCTCGACTAGCACAGATACGCAGTATTTT. This translates into CASSRASTSTDTQYF. The whole variable domain, filled in from reference TRBV9 and TRBJ2-3, reads DSGVTQTPKHLITATGQRVTLRCSPRSGDLSVYWYQQSLDQGLQFLIQYYNGEERAKGNILERFSAQQFPDLHSELNLSSLELGDSALYFCASSRASTSTDTQYFGPGTRLTVL.

The chain recombines TRBV6-5 with TRBJ1-1; D is uncertain. The length of the CDR3 is 14 residues. In germline, CDR1 is MNHEY, CDR2 SVGAGI. Trimming removed 0 bases at V and 0 bases at J, with 5 bases between. CDR3 sequence: CASSYSDMNTEAFF. The CDR3 coding sequence is TGTGCCAGCAGTTACTCCGATATGAACACTGAAGCTTTCTTT.

The chain links TRBV2 to TRBJ1-1; 7 positions agree with TRBD1. CDR1 is SNHLY and CDR2 is FYNNEI in the germline V gene. The CDR3 is 15 residues long. Trimming took 7 bases from V and 4 from J; bases not matched to a gene: 12. This CDR3 is CASTRGNIFGTEAFF. CDR3 bases: TGTGCCAGCACCAGGGGGAACATTTTCGGCACTGAAGCTTTCTTT. The complete variable domain, with remaining parts taken from reference TRBV2 and TRBJ1-1, reads EPEVTQTPSHQVTQMGQEVILRCVPISNHLYFYWYRQILGQKVEFLVSFYNNEISEKSEIFDDQFSVERPDGSNFTLKIRSTKLEDSAMYFCASTRGNIFGTEAFFGQGTRLTVV.

About this clone: The same CDR3 arises from other DNA sequences in this sample as well. The V and J genes are TRBV7-9 and TRBJ2-7; D remains unclear. Germline V lookup: CDR1 SEHNR, CDR2 FQNEAQ (reference sequence). There are 11 residues in the CDR3. Between the trimmed V and J ends, which lost 4 bases and 4 bases, there was a span of 5 bases. The CDR3 sequence: CASSSQYEQYF. The CDR3 nucleotides are TGTGCCAGCAGCTCTCAGTACGAGCAGTACTTC.

The rearrangement joins TRBV6-5 to TRBJ2-1, with D unclear. V was cut by 4 bases and J by 10 bases, with 11 bases left in between. This CDR3 contains 12 residues. CDR1 and CDR2 from the germline V gene are MNHEY and SVGAGI. The CDR3 loop reads CASSSTSREQFF. CDR3 DNA: TGTGCCAGCAGTTCCACCTCCAGGGAGCAGTTCTTC.

The chain carries TRBV7-9 and TRBJ2-3, with D uncertain. The V gene's germline CDR1 is SEHNR and CDR2 FQNEAQ (reference sequence). V gave up 3 bases and J gave up 0 bases, with 10 bases separating them. CDR3 length: 15 amino acids. The CDR3 DNA is TGTGCCAGCAGCTTTGGTCCTGATAGCACAGATACGCAGTATTTT. As protein: CASSFGPDSTDTQYF.

This clone was detected only once. The V gene is TRBV4-3, the J gene TRBJ2-1; a possible D gene is TRBD2 (6 bases). V lost 3 bases to trimming and J lost 2 bases, with 17 bases between them. The V gene's germline CDR1 is LGHNA and CDR2 YSLEER. This CDR3 has 17 residues. The CDR3 sequence: CASSQYDGGSPYNEQFF. Written as DNA, the CDR3 is TGCGCCAGCAGCCAGTACGATGGGGGGTCACCCTACAATGAGCAGTTCTTC.

The chain is built from TRBV11-2 and TRBJ1-6; no firm D call. CDR1 SGHAT and CDR2 FQNNGV come from the germline V gene. CDR3 length equals 17 residues. V lost 1 base, J lost 4 bases, and 14 bases lay in between. In nucleotides, the CDR3 is TGTGCCAGCAGCTTAGTGTCCCTACGACTTTATAATTCACCCCTCCACTTT. This translates into CASSLVSLRLYNSPLHF.

The count of this clone is one. The V gene is TRBV18, the J gene TRBJ1-4, with D unresolved. The CDR3 has 18 amino acids. V gave up 2 bases and J gave up 0 bases, with 16 bases separating them. Germline lookup yields CDR1 KGHSH and CDR2 LQKENI. CDR3 in DNA: TGTGCCAGCTCACCAGGAAAACGCCCGGAAGCAACTAATGAAAAACTGTTTTTT. It yields the protein CASSPGKRPEATNEKLFF.

This rearrangement joins TRBV9 to TRBJ2-1; TRBD1 might be the D (6 bases). The CDR3 length is 17 residues. Trimming took off 0 bases at V and 8 bases at J, with 21 bases between the two ends. Germline CDR1 and CDR2: SGDLS and YYNGEE. In nucleotides, the CDR3 is TGTGCCAGCAGCGTAGACAGAGGTGGGACACCACCCTATGAGCAGTTCTTC. Amino acids: CASSVDRGGTPPYEQFF.

The rearrangement uses TRBV7-2 and TRBJ2-2; TRBD1 might be the D (6 bases). Trimming left V 5 bases short and J 7 bases short, with 14 bases between. The CDR3 spans 14 residues. Germline V gives CDR1 SGHTA, CDR2 FQGNSA. Here the CDR3 reads CASSPRQDHGELFF. The CDR3, as DNA: TGTGCCAGCAGCCCCCGACAGGACCACGGGGAGCTGTTTTTT.

This chain joins TRBV5-6 and TRBJ2-7; weak D call: TRBD2 (7 bases). This CDR3 is 13 amino acids long. With 4 bases removed from V and 7 bases from J, the gap between germline ends came to 15 bases. Germline CDR1 reads SGHDT; CDR2 reads YYEEEE. CDR3 residues: CASSPAGALEQYF. The DNA for the CDR3 is TGTGCCAGCAGCCCTGCGGGGGCCCTGGAGCAGTACTTC.

The genes are TRBV6-5 and TRBJ2-7; D ambiguous. This CDR3 region has 13 residues. V lost 8 bases and J lost 1, with 12 bases in between. CDR1 and CDR2 from the germline V gene are MNHEY and SVGAGI. Here the CDR3 DNA reads TGTGCCAGCGTTTTGGCAGGTTCCTACGAGCAGTACTTC. Amino acids: CASVLAGSYEQYF.

This rearrangement joins TRBV28 to TRBJ1-4, with no clear D. With 6 bases removed from V and 8 bases from J, the gap between germline ends came to 19 bases. The CDR3 sequence is 15 residues long. The germline V gene encodes CDR1 MDHEN and CDR2 SYDVKM. This CDR3 reads CASRLAGGREEKLFF. Written as DNA, the CDR3 is TGTGCCAGCAGGCTCGCCGGCGGGCGCGAAGAAAAACTGTTTTTT.

The V call is TRBV7-9, the J call TRBJ2-2; 8 nucleotides align to TRBD2. There are 18 residues in the CDR3. The germline V gene has CDR1 SEHNR and CDR2 FQNEAQ (reference sequence). The ends lost 2 bases at V and 3 bases at J; junction bases unmatched: 11. The CDR3 region has the DNA TGTGCCAGCAGCTTACCCGCGTTAGGCGGGGGGTACACCGGGGAGCTGTTTTTT. It is translated as CASSLPALGGGYTGELFF.

The chain recombines TRBV6-5 with TRBJ1-1, with 7 bases identical to TRBD1. The junction had 17 bases not matched to a gene; V was cut back by 5 bases and J by 11 bases. The CDR3 has 15 amino acids. CDR1 is MNHEY, CDR2 SVGAGI, per germline. CDR3 nucleotide sequence: TGTGCCAGCAGTCTCCGGACAGGCACCGGGCCTTCGGCTTTCTTT. As protein: CASSLRTGTGPSAFF.

CDR3 DNA sequence: TGTGCCAGTAGTATAGTTCAGGGACCGAACACTGAAGCTTTCTTT. Translated: CASSIVQGPNTEAFF. The genes are TRBV19 and TRBJ1-1, with D possibly being TRBD1 (5 bases). The CDR3 loop spans 15 amino acids. Germline CDR1 LNHDA, CDR2 SQIVND (reference sequence). The V end lost 1 base, the J end lost 1 base, and 10 bases lay between the germline ends.

The rearrangement links TRBV4-3 to TRBJ2-1, with 10 bases identical to TRBD2. Germline V gives CDR1 LGHNA, CDR2 YSLEER. The ends lost 2 bases at V and 5 bases at J; junction bases unmatched: 6. The CDR3 length is 16 residues. The CDR3 region has the DNA TGCGCCAGCAGCCAAAGTGCACTAGCGGGACACAATGAGCAGTTCTTC. This gives the protein CASSQSALAGHNEQFF.

This clone was recorded once. The chain joins TRBV7-9 to TRBJ2-3; possibly TRBD2 for D (6 bases). CDR3 length: 16 residues. Germline V gene data show CDR1 as SEHNR and CDR2 as FQNEAQ (reference sequence). With 5 bases removed from V and 0 bases from J, the gap between germline ends came to 15 bases. CDR3 loop: CASSPTGGASTDTQYF. Here the CDR3 DNA reads TGTGCCAGCAGCCCGACCGGCGGGGCTAGCACAGATACGCAGTATTTT.

This rearrangement joins TRBV9 to TRBJ2-1; 10 bases map to TRBD2. The germline CDR1 and CDR2 sequences are SGDLS and YYNGEE. V dropped 7 bases and J dropped 9; count of bases not matched to a gene: 16. This CDR3 comprises 16 residues. The CDR3 loop reads CASSVVVAGGKSEQFF. The CDR3 coding sequence is TGTGCCAGCTCCGTAGTGGTAGCGGGGGGTAAGAGTGAGCAGTTCTTC.

The chain employs TRBV9 and TRBJ1-2, with D uncertain. CDR3 size: 15 residues. The V gene lost 4 bases and the J gene lost 2 bases, with 15 bases spanning the gap. Germline CDR1 and CDR2: SGDLS and YYNGEE. The CDR3 reads CASSSMGSLNYGYTF. The CDR3, as DNA: TGTGCCAGCAGCTCGATGGGCAGTCTAAACTATGGCTACACCTTC. Full variable domain (missing parts from reference TRBV9 and TRBJ1-2): DSGVTQTPKHLITATGQRVTLRCSPRSGDLSVYWYQQSLDQGLQFLIQYYNGEERAKGNILERFSAQQFPDLHSELNLSSLELGDSALYFCASSSMGSLNYGYTFGSGTRLTVV.